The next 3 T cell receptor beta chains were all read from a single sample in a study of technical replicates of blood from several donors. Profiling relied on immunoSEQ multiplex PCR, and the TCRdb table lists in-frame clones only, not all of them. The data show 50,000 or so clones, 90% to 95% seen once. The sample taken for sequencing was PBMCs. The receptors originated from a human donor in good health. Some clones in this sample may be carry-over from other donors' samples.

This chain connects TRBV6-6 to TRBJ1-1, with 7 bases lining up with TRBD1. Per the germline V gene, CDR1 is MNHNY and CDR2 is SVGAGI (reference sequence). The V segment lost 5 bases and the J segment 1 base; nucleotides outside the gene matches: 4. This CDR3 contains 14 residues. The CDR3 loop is CASSQGQANTEAFF. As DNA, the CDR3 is TGTGCCAGCAGTCAAGGACAGGCGAACACTGAAGCTTTCTTT.

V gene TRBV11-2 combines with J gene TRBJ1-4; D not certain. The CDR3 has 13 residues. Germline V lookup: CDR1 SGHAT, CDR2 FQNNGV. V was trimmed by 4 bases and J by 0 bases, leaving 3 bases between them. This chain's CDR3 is CASSSTTNEKLFF. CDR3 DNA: TGTGCCAGCAGCTCTACAACTAATGAAAAACTGTTTTTT.

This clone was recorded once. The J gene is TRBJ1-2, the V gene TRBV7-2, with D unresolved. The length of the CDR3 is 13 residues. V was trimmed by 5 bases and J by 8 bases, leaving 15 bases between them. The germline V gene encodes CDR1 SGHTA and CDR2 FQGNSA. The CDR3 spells CASSPAREWGYTF. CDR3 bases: TGTGCCAGCAGCCCAGCACGGGAATGGGGCTACACCTTC.